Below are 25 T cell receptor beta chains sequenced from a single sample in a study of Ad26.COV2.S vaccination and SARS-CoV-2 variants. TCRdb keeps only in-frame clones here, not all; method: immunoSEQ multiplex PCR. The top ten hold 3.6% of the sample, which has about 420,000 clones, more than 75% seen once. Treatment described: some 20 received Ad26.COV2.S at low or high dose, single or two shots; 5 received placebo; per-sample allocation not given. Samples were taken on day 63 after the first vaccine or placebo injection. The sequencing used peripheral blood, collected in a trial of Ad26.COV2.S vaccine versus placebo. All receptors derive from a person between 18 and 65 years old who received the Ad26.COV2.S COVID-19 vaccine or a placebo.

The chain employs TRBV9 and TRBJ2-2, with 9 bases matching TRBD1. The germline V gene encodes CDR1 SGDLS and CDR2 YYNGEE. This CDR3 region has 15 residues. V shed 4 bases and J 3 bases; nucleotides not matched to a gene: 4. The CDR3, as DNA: TGTGCCAGCAGCCCGGGACAGGGTTACACCGGGGAGCTGTTTTTT. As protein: CASSPGQGYTGELFF.

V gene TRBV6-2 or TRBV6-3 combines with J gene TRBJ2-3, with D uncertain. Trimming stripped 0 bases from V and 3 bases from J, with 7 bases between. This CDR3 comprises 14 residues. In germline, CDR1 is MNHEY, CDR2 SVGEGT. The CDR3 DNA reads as TGTGCCAGCAGTTACTCTACTATAACAGATACGCAGTATTTT. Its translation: CASSYSTITDTQYF.

The CDR3 loop is CASSLSDSLMNTEAFF. Here the CDR3 DNA reads TGTGCCAGCAGCTTGAGCGACAGCCTCATGAACACTGAAGCTTTCTTT. The V gene is TRBV5-4, the J gene TRBJ1-1; D might be TRBD1 (5 bases). This CDR3 region has 16 residues. Trimming stripped 1 base from V and 0 bases from J, with 13 bases between. CDR1 and CDR2 from the germline V gene are SGHNT and YYREEE (reference sequence).

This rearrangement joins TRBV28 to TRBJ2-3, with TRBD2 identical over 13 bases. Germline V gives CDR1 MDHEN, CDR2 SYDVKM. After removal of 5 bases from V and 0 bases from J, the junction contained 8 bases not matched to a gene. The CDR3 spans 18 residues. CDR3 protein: CASSLPRTSGGSTDTQYF. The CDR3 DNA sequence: TGTGCCAGCAGTCTTCCCCGGACTAGCGGGGGTAGCACAGATACGCAGTATTTT.

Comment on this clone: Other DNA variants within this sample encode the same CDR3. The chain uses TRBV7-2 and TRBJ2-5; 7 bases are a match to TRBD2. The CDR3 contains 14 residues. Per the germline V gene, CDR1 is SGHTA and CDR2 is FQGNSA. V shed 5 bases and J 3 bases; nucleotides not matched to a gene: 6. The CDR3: CASSLVAGEETQYF. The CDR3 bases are TGTGCCAGCAGCCTAGTGGCGGGGGAAGAGACCCAGTACTTC.

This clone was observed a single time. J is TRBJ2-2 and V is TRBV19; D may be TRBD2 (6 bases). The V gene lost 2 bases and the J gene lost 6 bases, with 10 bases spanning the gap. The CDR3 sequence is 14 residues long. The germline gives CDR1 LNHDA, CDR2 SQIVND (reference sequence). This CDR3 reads CASSISGRPGELFF. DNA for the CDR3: TGTGCCAGTAGTATATCAGGGAGGCCCGGGGAGCTGTTTTTT.

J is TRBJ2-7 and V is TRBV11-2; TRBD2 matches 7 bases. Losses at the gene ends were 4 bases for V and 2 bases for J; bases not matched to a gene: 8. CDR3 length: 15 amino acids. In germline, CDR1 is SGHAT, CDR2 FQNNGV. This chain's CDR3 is CASSSPSGETYEQYF. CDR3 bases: TGTGCCAGCAGCTCCCCCAGCGGGGAGACCTACGAGCAGTACTTC.

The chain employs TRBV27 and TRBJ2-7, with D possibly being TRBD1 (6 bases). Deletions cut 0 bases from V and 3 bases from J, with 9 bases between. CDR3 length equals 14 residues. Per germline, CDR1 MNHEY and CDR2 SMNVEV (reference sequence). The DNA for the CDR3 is TGTGCCAGCAGTTTATCCCCGGACAGCTACGAGCAGTACTTC. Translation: CASSLSPDSYEQYF.

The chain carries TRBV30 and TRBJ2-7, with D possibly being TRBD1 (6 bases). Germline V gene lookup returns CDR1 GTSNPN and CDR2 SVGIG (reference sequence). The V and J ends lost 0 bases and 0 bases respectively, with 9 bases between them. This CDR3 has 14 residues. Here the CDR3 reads CAWSVRGNSYEQYF. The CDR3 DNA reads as TGTGCCTGGAGTGTAAGGGGGAACTCCTACGAGCAGTACTTC.

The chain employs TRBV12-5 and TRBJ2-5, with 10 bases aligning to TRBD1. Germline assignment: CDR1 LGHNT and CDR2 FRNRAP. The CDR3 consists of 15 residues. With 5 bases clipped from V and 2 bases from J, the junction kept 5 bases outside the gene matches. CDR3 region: CASGPGQGRQETQYF. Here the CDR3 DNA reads TGTGCTAGTGGTCCGGGACAGGGGCGTCAAGAGACCCAGTACTTC.

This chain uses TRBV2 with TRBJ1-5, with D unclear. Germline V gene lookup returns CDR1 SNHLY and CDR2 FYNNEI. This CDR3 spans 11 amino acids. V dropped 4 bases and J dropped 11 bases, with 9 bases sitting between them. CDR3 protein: CASSALGAQHF. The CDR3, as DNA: TGTGCCAGCAGTGCCTTGGGCGCCCAGCATTTT.

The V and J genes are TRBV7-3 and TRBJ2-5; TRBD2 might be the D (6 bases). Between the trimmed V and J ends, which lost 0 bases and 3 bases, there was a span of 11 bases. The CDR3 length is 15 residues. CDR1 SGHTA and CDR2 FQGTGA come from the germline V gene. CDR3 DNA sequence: TGTGCCAGCAGCTTAACGTCGGGCGGGGAAGAGACCCAGTACTTC. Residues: CASSLTSGGEETQYF.

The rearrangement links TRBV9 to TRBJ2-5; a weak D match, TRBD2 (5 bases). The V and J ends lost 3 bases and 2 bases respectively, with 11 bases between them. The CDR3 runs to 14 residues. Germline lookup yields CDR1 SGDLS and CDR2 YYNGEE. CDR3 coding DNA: TGTGCCAGCAGCGCCCGAGGAGGTCAAGAGACCCAGTACTTC. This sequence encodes CASSARGGQETQYF.

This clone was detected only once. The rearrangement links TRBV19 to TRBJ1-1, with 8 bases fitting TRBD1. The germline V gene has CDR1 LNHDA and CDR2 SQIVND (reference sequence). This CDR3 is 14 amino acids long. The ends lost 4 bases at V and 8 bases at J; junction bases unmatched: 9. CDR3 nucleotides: TGTGCCAGTAGTACGGACAGGGTCAGAAGCGAAGCTTTCTTT. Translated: CASSTDRVRSEAFF.

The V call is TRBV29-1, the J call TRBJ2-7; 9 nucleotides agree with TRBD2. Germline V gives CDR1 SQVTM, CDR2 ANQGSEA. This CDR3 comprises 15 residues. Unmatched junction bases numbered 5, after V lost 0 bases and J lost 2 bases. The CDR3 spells CSVEDIRGGAYEQYF. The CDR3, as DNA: TGCAGCGTTGAAGATATTCGCGGGGGGGCCTACGAGCAGTACTTC.

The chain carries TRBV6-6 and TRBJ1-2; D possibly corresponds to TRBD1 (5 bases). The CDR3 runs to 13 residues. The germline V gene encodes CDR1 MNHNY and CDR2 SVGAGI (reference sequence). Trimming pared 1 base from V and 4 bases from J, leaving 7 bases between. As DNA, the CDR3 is TGTGCCAGCAGTTACTTTACAGGCTATGGCTACACCTTC. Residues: CASSYFTGYGYTF.

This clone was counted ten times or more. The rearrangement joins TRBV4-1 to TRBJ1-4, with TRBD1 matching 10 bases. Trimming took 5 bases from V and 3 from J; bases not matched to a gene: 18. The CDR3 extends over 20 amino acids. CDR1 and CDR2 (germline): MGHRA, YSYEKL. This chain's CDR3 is CASSERTLPGQGWSNEKLFF. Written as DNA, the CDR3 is TGCGCCAGCAGCGAAAGAACCCTCCCGGGACAGGGGTGGTCTAATGAAAAACTGTTTTTT.

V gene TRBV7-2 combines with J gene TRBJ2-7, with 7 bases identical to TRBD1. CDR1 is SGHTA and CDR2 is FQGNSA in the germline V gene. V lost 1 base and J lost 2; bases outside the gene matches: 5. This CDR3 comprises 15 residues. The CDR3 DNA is TGTGCCAGCAGCTTAGGAGGGACAGCTCCCTACGAGCAGTACTTC. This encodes CASSLGGTAPYEQYF.

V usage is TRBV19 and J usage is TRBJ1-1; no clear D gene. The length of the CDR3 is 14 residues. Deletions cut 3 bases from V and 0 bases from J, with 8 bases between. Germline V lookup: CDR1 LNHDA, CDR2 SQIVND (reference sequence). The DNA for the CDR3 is TGTGCCAGTAGTATGTCCGTCATGAACACTGAAGCTTTCTTT. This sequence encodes CASSMSVMNTEAFF.

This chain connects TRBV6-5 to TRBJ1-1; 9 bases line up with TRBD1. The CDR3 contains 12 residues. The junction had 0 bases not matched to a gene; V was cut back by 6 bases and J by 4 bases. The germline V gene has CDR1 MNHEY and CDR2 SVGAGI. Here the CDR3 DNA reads TGTGCCAGCAGGACAGGGGGCACTGAAGCTTTCTTT. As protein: CASRTGGTEAFF.

CDR3: CASSYSMWGTGELFF. The CDR3, as DNA: TGTGCCAGCAGTTACTCAATGTGGGGCACCGGGGAGCTGTTTTTT. J is TRBJ2-2 and V is TRBV6-5, with D unresolved. The V and J ends lost 0 bases and 4 bases respectively, with 9 bases between them. CDR3 size: 15 residues. CDR1 MNHEY and CDR2 SVGAGI come from the germline V gene.

The CDR3 sequence: CASSLLAGGDNEQFF. The CDR3, as DNA: TGTGCCAGCAGCCTCCTAGCGGGGGGTGATAATGAGCAGTTCTTC. The chain joins TRBV7-2 to TRBJ2-1; 11 positions agree with TRBD2. V was clipped by 5 bases and J by 7 bases; unmatched bases: 7. Germline V gene lookup returns CDR1 SGHTA and CDR2 FQGNSA. The CDR3 is 15 residues long. The variable domain in full, completed from reference TRBV7-2 and TRBJ2-1, reads GAGVSQSPSNKVTEKGKDVELRCDPISGHTALYWYRQSLGQGLEFLIYFQGNSAPDKSGLPSDRFSAERTGGSVSTLTIQRTQQEDSAVYLCASSLLAGGDNEQFFGPGTRLTVL.

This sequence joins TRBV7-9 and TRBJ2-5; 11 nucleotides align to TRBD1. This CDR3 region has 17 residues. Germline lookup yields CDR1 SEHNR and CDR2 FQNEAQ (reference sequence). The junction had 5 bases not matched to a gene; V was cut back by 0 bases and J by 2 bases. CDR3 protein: CASSLAAGTGGQETQYF. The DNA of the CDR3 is TGTGCCAGCAGCTTAGCCGCCGGGACAGGGGGACAAGAGACCCAGTACTTC.

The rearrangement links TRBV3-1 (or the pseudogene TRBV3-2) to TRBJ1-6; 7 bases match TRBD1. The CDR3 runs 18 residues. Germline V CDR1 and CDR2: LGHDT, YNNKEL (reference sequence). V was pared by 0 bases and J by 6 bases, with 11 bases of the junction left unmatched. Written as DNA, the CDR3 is TGTGCCAGCAGCCAAGATAAGTCCTCGGGACAGCCTAATTCACCCCTCCACTTT. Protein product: CASSQDKSSGQPNSPLHF.

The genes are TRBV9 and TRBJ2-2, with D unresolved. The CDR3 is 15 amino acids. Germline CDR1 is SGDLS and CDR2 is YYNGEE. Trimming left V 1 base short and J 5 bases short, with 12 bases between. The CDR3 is CASSVLAGGTGELFF. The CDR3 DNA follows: TGTGCCAGCAGCGTATTAGCCGGTGGAACCGGGGAGCTGTTTTTT.